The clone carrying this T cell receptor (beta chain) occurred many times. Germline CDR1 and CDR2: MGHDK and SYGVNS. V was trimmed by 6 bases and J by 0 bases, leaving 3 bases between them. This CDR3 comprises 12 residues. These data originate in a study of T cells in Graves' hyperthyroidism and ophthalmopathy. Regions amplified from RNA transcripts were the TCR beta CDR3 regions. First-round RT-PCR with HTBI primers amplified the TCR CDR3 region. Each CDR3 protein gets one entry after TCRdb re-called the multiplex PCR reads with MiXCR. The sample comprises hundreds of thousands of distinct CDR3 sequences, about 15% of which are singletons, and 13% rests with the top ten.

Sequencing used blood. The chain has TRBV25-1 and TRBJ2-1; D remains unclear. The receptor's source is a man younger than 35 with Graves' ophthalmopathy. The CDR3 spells CASRGSYNEQFF. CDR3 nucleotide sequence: TGTGCCAGCAGGGGCTCCTACAATGAGCAGTTCTTC.